The rows below give T cell receptor beta chains drawn from one sample of a study of blood T cells in healthy people across ages. MiXCR, run by TCRdb on the 5' RACE reads, gives a single entry per CDR3 protein. Here the sample spans approximately 690,000 distinct CDR3 sequences, around 43% being singletons. The sequencing input was blood. These TCRs come from a man older than 75 in good health. CDR3s include the opening cysteine and the closing phenylalanine or tryptophan. A D gene is named only where the DNA matches it firmly. Not every row has a clone size; where given, it reads once, few, many or a size class.

clone size	D gene	J gene	V gene	CDR3 protein	CDR3 DNA
many	TRBD2	TRBJ2-7	TRBV20-1	CSADTPVSGNYEQYF	TGCAGTGCCGATACCCCGGTTAGCGGGAACTACGAGCAGTACTTC
NA	NA	TRBJ2-4	TRBV5-1	CASSLGGGGNIQYF	TGCGCCAGCAGCTTGGGAGGAGGGGGTAACATTCAGTACTTC
NA	TRBD2	TRBJ2-5	TRBV5-1	CASSFSTSGRVVGETQYF	TGCGCCAGCAGCTTTTCGACTAGCGGGAGGGTAGTTGGAGAGACCCAGTACTTC
NA	NA	TRBJ2-7	TRBV6-1	CAISLFYEQYF	TGTGCCATCTCCCTCTTCTACGAGCAGTACTTC
few	TRBD1	TRBJ2-5	TRBV7-2	CASSRKWTGPRLETQYF	TGTGCCAGCAGCAGAAAATGGACAGGGCCAAGGCTGGAGACCCAGTACTTC
many	TRBD2	TRBJ2-5	TRBV7-2	CASSSGTSGRLKQETQYF	TGTGCCAGCAGCTCGGGGACTAGCGGGAGGCTGAAACAAGAGACCCAGTACTTC
once	NA	TRBJ2-7	TRBV10-3	CAISESMALYNEQYF	TGTGCCATCAGTGAGTCGATGGCCCTCTACAATGAGCAGTACTTC
few	NA	TRBJ1-5	TRBV6-2/TRBV6-3	CASSYSASNQPQHF	TGTGCCAGCAGTTACAGTGCAAGCAATCAGCCCCAGCATTTT
NA	NA	TRBJ1-1	TRBV5-6	CASSLFGEGGNTEAFF	TGTGCCAGCAGCCTCTTTGGGGAAGGGGGTAACACTGAAGCTTTCTTT
few	TRBD2	TRBJ2-3	TRBV11-2	CASSSRLARGNTQYF	TGTGCCAGCAGCTCCCGACTAGCGCGGGGGAATACGCAGTATTTT
NA	TRBD2	TRBJ2-7	TRBV13	CASSSAPGLAPLEQYF	TGTGCCAGCAGCTCCGCTCCGGGACTAGCCCCTCTCGAGCAGTACTTC
NA	NA	TRBJ1-2	TRBV20-1	CSASLEGRGYTF	TGCAGTGCTAGTCTAGAAGGGAGAGGCTACACCTTC
NA	NA	TRBJ2-2	TRBV7-9	CASSRIYSGVTGELFF	TGTGCCAGCAGCCGAATATATTCGGGAGTCACCGGGGAGCTGTTTTTT
NA	NA	TRBJ1-1	TRBV7-9	CASSLSTEEAFF	TGTGCCAGCAGCCTCTCGACAGAAGAAGCTTTCTTT
NA	NA	TRBJ2-1	TRBV2	CTSSSLQAMLYNEQFF	TGTACCAGCTCCTCTCTGCAAGCAATGCTATACAATGAGCAGTTCTTC
NA	TRBD2	TRBJ2-1	TRBV6-5	CASSYGVGLAVSNEQFF	TGTGCCAGCAGTTACGGGGTCGGACTAGCGGTGAGCAATGAGCAGTTCTTC
NA	NA	TRBJ1-3	TRBV29-1	CSVEHGSGNTIYF	TGCAGCGTTGAACACGGGTCTGGAAACACCATATATTTT
NA	TRBD2	TRBJ2-1	TRBV7-2	CASSSGLAHNEQFF	TGTGCCAGCAGCTCCGGACTAGCTCACAATGAGCAGTTCTTC
few	TRBD2	TRBJ2-7	TRBV7-2	CASSRSFTSLAGGNYEQYF	TGTGCCAGCAGCCGCTCCTTCACTTCCTTAGCGGGAGGTAATTACGAGCAGTACTTC
NA	TRBD1	TRBJ1-1	TRBV27	CASSFITGGRTEAFF	TGTGCCAGCAGTTTTATAACAGGGGGGAGGACTGAAGCTTTCTTT
many	NA	TRBJ2-5	TRBV5-1	CASQTRAGVQETQYF	TGCGCCAGTCAAACCCGGGCAGGAGTCCAAGAGACCCAGTACTTC
NA	TRBD2	TRBJ2-1	TRBV12-5	CASGLVLTSVNYNEQFF	TGTGCTAGTGGTTTGGTACTCACTAGCGTAAACTACAATGAGCAGTTCTTC
NA	NA	TRBJ2-4	TRBV6-2/TRBV6-3	CASRSNRVSDIQYF	TGTGCCAGCAGATCCAACAGGGTGAGCGACATTCAGTACTTC
NA	NA	TRBJ2-5	TRBV11-2	CASSLTVGQGSQYF	TGTGCCAGCAGCTTAACGGTGGGGCAAGGATCCCAGTACTTC
NA	NA	TRBJ2-1	TRBV28	CASTTGPATNEQFF	TGTGCCAGCACAACAGGCCCAGCCACCAATGAGCAGTTCTTC
NA	NA	TRBJ2-1	TRBV21-1	CASSPQGPYSEQFF	TGTGCCAGCAGCCCCCAGGGACCATACAGTGAGCAGTTCTTC
many	NA	TRBJ2-3	TRBV5-1	CASSPGRDAITDTQYF	TGCGCCAGCAGCCCCGGGCGGGACGCGATCACAGATACGCAGTATTTT
NA	TRBD1	TRBJ2-3	TRBV6-2/TRBV6-3	CASSYRAPGQGRGDTQYF	TGTGCCAGCAGTTACAGGGCACCGGGACAGGGGCGTGGAGATACGCAGTATTTT
NA	NA	TRBJ2-1	TRBV7-3	CASSFSGRPNNEQFF	TGTGCCAGCAGCTTTAGTGGGAGGCCGAACAATGAGCAGTTCTTC
NA	TRBD1	TRBJ2-7	TRBV20-1	CSATVEQGFEQYF	TGCAGTGCTACCGTTGAACAGGGGTTCGAGCAGTACTTC
many	NA	TRBJ2-7	TRBV7-2	CASSSSGTTTYEQYF	TGTGCCAGCAGCTCATCCGGGACAACAACCTACGAGCAGTACTTC
many	TRBD2	TRBJ2-5	TRBV4-3	CASSRTAGEKGTQYF	TGCGCCAGCAGCCGCACGGCGGGGGAAAAAGGGACCCAGTACTTC
many	TRBD2	TRBJ2-3	TRBV7-6	CASSLEGGGGTDTQYF	TGTGCCAGCAGCTTAGAGGGCGGGGGTGGCACAGATACGCAGTATTTT
few	NA	TRBJ2-3	TRBV20-1	CSAGGPGDTQYF	TGCAGTGCCGGAGGCCCCGGTGATACGCAGTATTTT
NA	TRBD1	TRBJ1-5	TRBV6-5	CASSHGTGDNQPQHF	TGTGCCAGCAGCCACGGGACAGGGGACAATCAGCCCCAGCATTTT
few	NA	TRBJ2-1	TRBV2	CASSGGTHYNEQFF	TGTGCCAGCAGTGGCGGGACCCACTACAATGAGCAGTTCTTC
few	NA	TRBJ2-3	TRBV5-1	CASSDVAGSTDTQYF	TGCGCCAGCAGCGATGTGGCAGGGAGCACAGATACGCAGTATTTT
NA	TRBD2	TRBJ2-1	TRBV20-1	CSARAIAGGVGNEQFF	TGCAGTGCTAGAGCCATAGCGGGAGGGGTGGGCAATGAGCAGTTCTTC
NA	NA	TRBJ2-7	TRBV20-1	CSARVTRPIDEQYF	TGCAGTGCTAGAGTAACACGACCCATTGACGAGCAGTACTTC
few	NA	TRBJ2-7	TRBV6-2/TRBV6-3	CASSYSSGPYEQYF	TGTGCCAGCAGTTACTCGTCGGGACCCTACGAGCAGTACTTC
NA	NA	TRBJ2-7	TRBV18	CASSPLPTSYNEQYF	TGTGCCAGCTCACCACTGCCAACCTCCTACAATGAGCAGTACTTC
NA	NA	TRBJ2-7	TRBV10-3	CAISEAGGTGDEQYF	TGTGCCATCAGTGAGGCGGGAGGTACAGGGGACGAGCAGTACTTC
many	NA	TRBJ2-3	TRBV29-1	CSVEEAGRGQYF	TGCAGCGTTGAAGAGGCTGGAAGGGGGCAGTATTTT
few	NA	TRBJ2-7	TRBV19	CASGVAPTYEQYF	TGTGCCAGTGGGGTAGCGCCTACCTACGAGCAGTACTTC